Reported below is one TCR beta chain. This specimen comes from a study of blood T cell repertoires in COVID-19. Study information: The United States, Italy and Spain were the sources of the acute and convalescent COVID-19 samples. Sources were T cells, B-cell-depleted T cells, or PBMCs; the material itself was cDNA or gDNA.

With 5 bases clipped from V and 1 base from J, the junction kept 5 bases outside the gene matches. Germline loops: CDR1 SNHLY, CDR2 FYNNEI. This CDR3 has 15 amino acids. This table comes from immunoSEQ multiplex PCR, and its TCRdb copy is limited to in-frame clones, with some not included. The repertoire has 230,000 or so clones, 86% of them found once; the top ten carry around 3.5%. Sequencing was performed on PBMCs or T cells enriched from blood (not recorded which). The chain is built from TRBV2 and TRBJ1-5; the match to TRBD1 covers 7 bases. The sequence derives from a woman aged 35 to 49 with acute COVID-19. The CDR3 loop is CASSRQGLSNQPQHF. The CDR3 DNA follows: TGTGCCAGCAGTAGACAGGGCTTAAGCAATCAGCCCCAGCATTTT.